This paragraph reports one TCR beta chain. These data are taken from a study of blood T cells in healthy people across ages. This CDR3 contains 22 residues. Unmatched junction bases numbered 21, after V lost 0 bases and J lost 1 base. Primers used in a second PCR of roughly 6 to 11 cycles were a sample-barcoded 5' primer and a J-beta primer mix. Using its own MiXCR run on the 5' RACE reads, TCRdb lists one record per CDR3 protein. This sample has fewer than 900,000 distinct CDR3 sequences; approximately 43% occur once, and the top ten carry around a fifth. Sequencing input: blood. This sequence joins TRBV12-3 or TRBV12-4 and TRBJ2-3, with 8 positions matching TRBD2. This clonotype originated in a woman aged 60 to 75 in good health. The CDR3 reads CASSLAFLDSLLAGGGTDTQYF. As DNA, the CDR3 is TGTGCCAGCAGTTTAGCCTTCTTGGACAGTCTATTGGCGGGGGGTGGCACAGATACGCAGTATTTT.